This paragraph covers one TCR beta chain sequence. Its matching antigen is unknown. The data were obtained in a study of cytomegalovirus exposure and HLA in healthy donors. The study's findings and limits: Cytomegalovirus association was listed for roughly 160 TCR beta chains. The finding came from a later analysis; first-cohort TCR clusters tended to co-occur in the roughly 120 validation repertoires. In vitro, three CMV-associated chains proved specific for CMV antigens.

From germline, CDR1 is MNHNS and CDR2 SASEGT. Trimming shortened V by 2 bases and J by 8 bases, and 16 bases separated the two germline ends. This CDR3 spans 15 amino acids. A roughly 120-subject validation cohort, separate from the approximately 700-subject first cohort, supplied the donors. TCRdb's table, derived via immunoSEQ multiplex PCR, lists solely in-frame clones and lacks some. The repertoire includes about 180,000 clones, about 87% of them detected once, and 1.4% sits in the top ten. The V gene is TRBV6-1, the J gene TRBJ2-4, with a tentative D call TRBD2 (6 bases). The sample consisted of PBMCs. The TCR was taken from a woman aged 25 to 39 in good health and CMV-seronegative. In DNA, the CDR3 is TGTGCCAGCAGTGAATGGAGGGAGACGGCAGACATTCAGTACTTC. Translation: CASSEWRETADIQYF.